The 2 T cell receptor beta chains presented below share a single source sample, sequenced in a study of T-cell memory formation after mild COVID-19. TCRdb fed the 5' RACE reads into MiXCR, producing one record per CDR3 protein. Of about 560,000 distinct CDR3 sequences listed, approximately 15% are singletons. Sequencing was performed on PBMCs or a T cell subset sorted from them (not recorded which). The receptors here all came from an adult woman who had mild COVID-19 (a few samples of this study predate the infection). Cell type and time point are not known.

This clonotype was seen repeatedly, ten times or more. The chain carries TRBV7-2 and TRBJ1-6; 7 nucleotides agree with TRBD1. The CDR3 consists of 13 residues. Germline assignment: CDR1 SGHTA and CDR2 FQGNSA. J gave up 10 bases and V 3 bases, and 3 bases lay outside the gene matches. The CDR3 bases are TGTGCCAGCAGCTTCGCAGGGGGGTCACCCCTCCACTTT. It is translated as CASSFAGGSPLHF.

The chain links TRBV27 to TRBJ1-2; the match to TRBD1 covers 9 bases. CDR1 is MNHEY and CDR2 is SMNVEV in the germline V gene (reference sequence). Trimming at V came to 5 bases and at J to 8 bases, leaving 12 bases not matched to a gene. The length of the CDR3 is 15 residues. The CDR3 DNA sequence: TGTGCCAGCAGTAAACAGGGGGCGCCCAGGGGAGGCTACACCTTC. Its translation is CASSKQGAPRGGYTF.